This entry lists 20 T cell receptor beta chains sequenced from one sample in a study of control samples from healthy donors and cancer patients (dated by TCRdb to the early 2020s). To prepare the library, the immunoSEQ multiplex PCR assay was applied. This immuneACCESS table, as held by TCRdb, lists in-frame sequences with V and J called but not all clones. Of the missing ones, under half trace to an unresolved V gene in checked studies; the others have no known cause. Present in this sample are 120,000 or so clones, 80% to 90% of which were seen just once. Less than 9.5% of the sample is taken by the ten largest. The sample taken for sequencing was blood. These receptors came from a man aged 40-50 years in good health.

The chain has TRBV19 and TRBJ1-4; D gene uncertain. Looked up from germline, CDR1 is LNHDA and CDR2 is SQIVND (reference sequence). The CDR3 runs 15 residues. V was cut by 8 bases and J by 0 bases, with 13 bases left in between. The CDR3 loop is CASHAYGSTNEKLFF. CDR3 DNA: TGTGCCAGTCACGCTTATGGGTCAACTAATGAAAAACTGTTTTTT.

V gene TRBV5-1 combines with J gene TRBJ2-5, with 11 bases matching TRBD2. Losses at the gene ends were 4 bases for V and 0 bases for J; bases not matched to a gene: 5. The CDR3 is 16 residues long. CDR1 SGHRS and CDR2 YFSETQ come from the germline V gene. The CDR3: CASSKGLAGNQETQYF. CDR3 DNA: TGCGCCAGCAGCAAAGGACTAGCGGGTAACCAAGAGACCCAGTACTTC. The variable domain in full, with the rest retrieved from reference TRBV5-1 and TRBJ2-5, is KAGVTQTPRYLIKTRGQQVTLSCSPISGHRSVSWYQQTPGQGLQFLFEYFSETQRNKGNFPGRFSGRQFSNSRSEMNVSTLELGDSALYLCASSKGLAGNQETQYFGPGTRLLVL.

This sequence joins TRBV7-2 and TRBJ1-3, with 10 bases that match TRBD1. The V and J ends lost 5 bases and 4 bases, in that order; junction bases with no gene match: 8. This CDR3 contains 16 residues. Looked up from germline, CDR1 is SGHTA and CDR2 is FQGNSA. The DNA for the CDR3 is TGTGCCAGCAGCCGCGGGACAGGGGCGGCCGGAAACACCATATATTTT. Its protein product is CASSRGTGAAGNTIYF. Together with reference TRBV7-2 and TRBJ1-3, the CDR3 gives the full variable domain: GAGVSQSPSNKVTEKGKDVELRCDPISGHTALYWYRQSLGQGLEFLIYFQGNSAPDKSGLPSDRFSAERTGGSVSTLTIQRTQQEDSAVYLCASSRGTGAAGNTIYFGEGSWLTVV.

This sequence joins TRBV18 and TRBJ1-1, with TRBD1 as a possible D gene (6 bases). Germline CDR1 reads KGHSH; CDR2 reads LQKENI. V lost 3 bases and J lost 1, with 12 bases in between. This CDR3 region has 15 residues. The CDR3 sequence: CASSPSQGSNTEAFF. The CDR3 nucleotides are TGTGCCAGCTCACCCAGTCAGGGGTCGAACACTGAAGCTTTCTTT.

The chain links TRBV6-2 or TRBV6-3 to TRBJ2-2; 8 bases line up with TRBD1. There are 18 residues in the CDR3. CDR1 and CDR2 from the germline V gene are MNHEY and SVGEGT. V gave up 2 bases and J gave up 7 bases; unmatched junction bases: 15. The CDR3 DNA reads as TGTGCCAGCAGTTACCTGAACGACAGGGGAGGTCACAGCGGGGAGCTGTTTTTT. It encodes CASSYLNDRGGHSGELFF.

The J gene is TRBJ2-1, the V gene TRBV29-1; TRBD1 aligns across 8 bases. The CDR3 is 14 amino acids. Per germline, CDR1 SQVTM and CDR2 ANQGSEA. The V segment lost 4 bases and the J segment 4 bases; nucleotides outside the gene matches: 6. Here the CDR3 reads CSVGRTGTYNEQFF. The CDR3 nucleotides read TGCAGCGTTGGGAGGACAGGGACTTACAATGAGCAGTTCTTC.

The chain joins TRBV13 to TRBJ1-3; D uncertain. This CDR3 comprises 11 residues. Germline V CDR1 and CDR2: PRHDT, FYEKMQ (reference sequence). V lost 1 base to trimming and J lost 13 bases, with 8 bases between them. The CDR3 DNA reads TGTGCCAGCAGCTTAGAAGGTCCGATATATTTT. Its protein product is CASSLEGPIYF.

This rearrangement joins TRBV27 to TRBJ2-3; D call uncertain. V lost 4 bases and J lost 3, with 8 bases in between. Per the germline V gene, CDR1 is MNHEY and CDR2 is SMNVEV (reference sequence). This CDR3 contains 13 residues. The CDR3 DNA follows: TGTGCCAGCAGTTCCGTACGTACAGATACGCAGTATTTT. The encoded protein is CASSSVRTDTQYF.

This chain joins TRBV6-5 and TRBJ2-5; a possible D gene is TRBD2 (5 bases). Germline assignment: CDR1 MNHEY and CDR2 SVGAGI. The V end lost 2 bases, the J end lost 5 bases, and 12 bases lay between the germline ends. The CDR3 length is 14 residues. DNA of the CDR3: TGTGCCAGCAGTTACCGGGGTTCTAGGGAGACCCAGTACTTC. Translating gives CASSYRGSRETQYF.

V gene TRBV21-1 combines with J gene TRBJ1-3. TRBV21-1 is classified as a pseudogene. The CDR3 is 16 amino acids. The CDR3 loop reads CASSKESGRTGNTIYF. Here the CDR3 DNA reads TGTGCCAGCAGCAAAGAGTCAGGGAGAACGGGAAACACCATATATTTT.

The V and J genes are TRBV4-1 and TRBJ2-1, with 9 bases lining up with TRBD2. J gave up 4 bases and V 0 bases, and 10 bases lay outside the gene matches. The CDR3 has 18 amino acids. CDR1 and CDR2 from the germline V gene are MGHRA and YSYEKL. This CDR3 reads CASSQDYERGVEYNEQFF. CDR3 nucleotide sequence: TGCGCCAGCAGCCAAGATTATGAGCGGGGGGTTGAATACAATGAGCAGTTCTTC.

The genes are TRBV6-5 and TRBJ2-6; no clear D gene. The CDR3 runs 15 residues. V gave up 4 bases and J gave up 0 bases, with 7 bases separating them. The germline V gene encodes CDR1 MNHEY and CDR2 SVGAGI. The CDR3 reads CASSSRSSGANVLTF. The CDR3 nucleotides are TGTGCCAGCAGTTCCAGGTCCTCTGGGGCCAACGTCCTGACTTTC.

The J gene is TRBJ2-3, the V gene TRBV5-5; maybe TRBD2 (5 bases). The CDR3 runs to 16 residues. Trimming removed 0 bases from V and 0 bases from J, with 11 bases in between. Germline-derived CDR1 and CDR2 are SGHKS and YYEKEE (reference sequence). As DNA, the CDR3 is TGTGCCAGCAGCTTGGTCCCGGGATCAAGCACAGATACGCAGTATTTT. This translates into CASSLVPGSSTDTQYF.

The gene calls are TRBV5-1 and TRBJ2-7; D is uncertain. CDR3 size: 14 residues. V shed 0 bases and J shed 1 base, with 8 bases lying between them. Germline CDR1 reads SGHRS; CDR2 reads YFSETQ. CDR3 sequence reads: CASSLEPPSYEQYF. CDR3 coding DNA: TGCGCCAGCAGCTTGGAGCCGCCTTCCTACGAGCAGTACTTC.

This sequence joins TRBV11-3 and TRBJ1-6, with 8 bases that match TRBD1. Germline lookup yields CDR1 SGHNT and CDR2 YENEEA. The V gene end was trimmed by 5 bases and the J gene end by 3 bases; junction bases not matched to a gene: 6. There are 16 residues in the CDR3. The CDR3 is CASSGGDRGYNSPLHF. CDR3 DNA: TGTGCCAGCAGCGGGGGAGACAGGGGCTATAATTCACCCCTCCACTTT.

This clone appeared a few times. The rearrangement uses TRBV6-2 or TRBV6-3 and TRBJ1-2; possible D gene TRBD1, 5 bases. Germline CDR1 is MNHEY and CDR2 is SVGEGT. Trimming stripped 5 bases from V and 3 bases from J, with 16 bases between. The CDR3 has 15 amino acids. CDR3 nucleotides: TGTGCCAGCAGTCCGGACACCGCCGGGTACTATGGCTACACCTTC. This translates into CASSPDTAGYYGYTF.

CDR3 DNA sequence: TGTGCCAGGACAGTGGGCAGTATTTACTATGGCTACACCTTC. It yields the protein CARTVGSIYYGYTF. The V and J genes are TRBV19 and TRBJ1-2, with D perhaps matching TRBD1 (5 bases). Per the germline V gene, CDR1 is LNHDA and CDR2 is SQIVND (reference sequence). The V end lost 9 bases, the J end lost 3 bases, and 17 bases lay between the germline ends. CDR3 size: 14 residues.

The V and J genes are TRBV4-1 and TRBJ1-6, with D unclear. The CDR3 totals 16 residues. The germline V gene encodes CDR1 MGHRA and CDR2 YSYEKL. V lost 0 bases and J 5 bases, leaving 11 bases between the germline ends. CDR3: CASSQDAAGDNSPLHF. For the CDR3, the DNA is TGCGCCAGCAGCCAAGATGCAGCCGGGGATAATTCACCCCTCCACTTT.

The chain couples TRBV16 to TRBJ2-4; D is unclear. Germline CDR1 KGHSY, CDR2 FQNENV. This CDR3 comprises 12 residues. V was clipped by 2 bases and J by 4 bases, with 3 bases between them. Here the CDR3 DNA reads TGTGCCAGCAGCCAAGAAAAAAACATTCAGTACTTC. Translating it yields CASSQEKNIQYF.

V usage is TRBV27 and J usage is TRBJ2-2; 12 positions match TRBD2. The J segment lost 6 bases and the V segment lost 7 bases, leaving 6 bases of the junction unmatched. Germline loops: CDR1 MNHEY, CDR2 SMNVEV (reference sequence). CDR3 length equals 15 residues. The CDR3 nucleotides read TGTGCCAGCACCATTCTAGCGGGGGGGGCCGGGGAGCTGTTTTTT. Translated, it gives CASTILAGGAGELFF.